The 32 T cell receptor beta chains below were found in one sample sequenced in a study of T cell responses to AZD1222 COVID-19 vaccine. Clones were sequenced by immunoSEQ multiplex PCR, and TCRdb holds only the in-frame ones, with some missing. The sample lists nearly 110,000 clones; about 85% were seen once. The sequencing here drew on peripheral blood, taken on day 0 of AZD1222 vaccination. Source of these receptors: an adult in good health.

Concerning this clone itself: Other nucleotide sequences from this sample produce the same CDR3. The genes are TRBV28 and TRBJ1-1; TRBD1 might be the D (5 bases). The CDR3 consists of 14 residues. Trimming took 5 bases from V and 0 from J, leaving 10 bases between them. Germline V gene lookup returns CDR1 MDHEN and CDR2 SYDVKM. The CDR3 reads CASSPGALNTEAFF. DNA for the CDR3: TGTGCCAGCAGTCCCGGGGCGTTGAACACTGAAGCTTTCTTT. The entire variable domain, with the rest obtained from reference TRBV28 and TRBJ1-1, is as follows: DVKVTQSSRYLVKRTGEKVFLECVQDMDHENMFWYRQDPGLGLRLIYFSYDVKMKEKGDIPEGYSVSREKKERFSLILESASTNQTSMYLCASSPGALNTEAFFGQGTRLTVV.

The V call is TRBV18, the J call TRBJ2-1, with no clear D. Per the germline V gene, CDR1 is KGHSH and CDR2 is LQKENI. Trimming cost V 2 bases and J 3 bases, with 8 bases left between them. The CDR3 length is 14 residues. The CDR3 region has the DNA TGTGCCAGCTCACCAAGGTCGGGCTACAATGAGCAGTTCTTC. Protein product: CASSPRSGYNEQFF. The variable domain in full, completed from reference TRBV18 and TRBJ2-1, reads NAGVMQNPRHLVRRRGQEARLRCSPMKGHSHVYWYRQLPEEGLKFMVYLQKENIIDESGMPKERFSAEFPKEGPSILRIQQVVRGDSAAYFCASSPRSGYNEQFFGPGTRLTVL.

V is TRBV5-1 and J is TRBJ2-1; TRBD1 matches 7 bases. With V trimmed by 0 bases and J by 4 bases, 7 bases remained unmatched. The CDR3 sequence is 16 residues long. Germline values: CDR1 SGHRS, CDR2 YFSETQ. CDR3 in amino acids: CASSLAPGTEYNEQFF. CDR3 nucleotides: TGCGCCAGCAGCTTGGCCCCCGGGACAGAGTACAATGAGCAGTTCTTC.

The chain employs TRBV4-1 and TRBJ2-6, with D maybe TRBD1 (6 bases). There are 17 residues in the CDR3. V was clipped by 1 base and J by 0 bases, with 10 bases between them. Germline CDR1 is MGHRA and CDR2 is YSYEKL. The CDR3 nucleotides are TGCGCCAGCAGCCAAGCAGGGGCCACCTCTGGGGCCAACGTCCTGACTTTC. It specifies CASSQAGATSGANVLTF.

CDR3 region: CATSDPLAAGGPNEQFF. CDR3 nucleotides: TGTGCCACCAGTGATCCCCTTGCAGCGGGAGGGCCCAATGAGCAGTTCTTC. The V call is TRBV24-1, the J call TRBJ2-1; 10 bases fit TRBD2. Germline loops: CDR1 KGHDR, CDR2 SFDVKD. Trimming cost V 3 bases and J 6 bases; bases outside gene matches: 10. CDR3 size: 17 residues.

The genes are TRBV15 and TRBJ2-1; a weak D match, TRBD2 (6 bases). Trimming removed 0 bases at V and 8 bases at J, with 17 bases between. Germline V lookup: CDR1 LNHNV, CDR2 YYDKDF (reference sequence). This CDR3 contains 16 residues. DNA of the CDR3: TGTGCCACCAGCAGAGAACTAGCTGTCTTAGGAGATGAGCAGTTCTTC. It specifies CATSRELAVLGDEQFF.

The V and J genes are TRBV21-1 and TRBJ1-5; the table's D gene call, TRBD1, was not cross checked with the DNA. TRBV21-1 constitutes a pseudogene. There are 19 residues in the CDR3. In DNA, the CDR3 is TGTGCCAGCCCCGTTAAGATCACCTCCCAGGGGGCTAAGAATCAGCCCCAGCATTTT. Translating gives CASPVKITSQGAKNQPQHF.

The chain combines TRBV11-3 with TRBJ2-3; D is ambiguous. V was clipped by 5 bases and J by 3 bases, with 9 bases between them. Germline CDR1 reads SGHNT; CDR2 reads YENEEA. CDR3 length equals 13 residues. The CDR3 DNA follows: TGTGCCAGCAGCGAAATAGATACAGATACGCAGTATTTT. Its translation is CASSEIDTDTQYF. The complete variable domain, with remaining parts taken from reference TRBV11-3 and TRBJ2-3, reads EAGVVQSPRYKIIEKKQPVAFWCNPISGHNTLYWYLQNLGQGPELLIRYENEEAVDDSQLPKDRFSAERLKGVDSTLKIQPAELGDSAVYLCASSEIDTDTQYFGPGTRLTVL.

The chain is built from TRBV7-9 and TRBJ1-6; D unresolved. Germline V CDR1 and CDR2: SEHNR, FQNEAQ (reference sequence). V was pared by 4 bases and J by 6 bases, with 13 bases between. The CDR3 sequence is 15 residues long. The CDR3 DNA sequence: TGTGCCAGCAGCTCCAACTTTGGGCCTAATTCACCCCTCCACTTT. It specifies CASSSNFGPNSPLHF.

Here the CDR3 DNA reads TGTGCCAGCAGTTACCCCACTCTGGGGACAGTGAACACTGAAGCTTTCTTT. Residues: CASSYPTLGTVNTEAFF. The gene calls are TRBV6-2 or TRBV6-3 and TRBJ1-1, with 7 nucleotides matching TRBD1. The germline V gene has CDR1 MNHEY and CDR2 SVGEGT. The CDR3 sequence is 17 residues long. V shed 2 bases, J shed 0 bases, and the junction held 9 bases outside the gene matches.

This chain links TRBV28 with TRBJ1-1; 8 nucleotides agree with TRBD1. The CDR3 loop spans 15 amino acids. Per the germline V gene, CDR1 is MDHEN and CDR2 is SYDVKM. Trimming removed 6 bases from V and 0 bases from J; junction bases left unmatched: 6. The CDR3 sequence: CASRRRDRLNTEAFF. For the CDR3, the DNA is TGTGCCAGCAGACGCCGGGACAGGTTGAACACTGAAGCTTTCTTT. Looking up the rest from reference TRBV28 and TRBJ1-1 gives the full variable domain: DVKVTQSSRYLVKRTGEKVFLECVQDMDHENMFWYRQDPGLGLRLIYFSYDVKMKEKGDIPEGYSVSREKKERFSLILESASTNQTSMYLCASRRRDRLNTEAFFGQGTRLTVV.

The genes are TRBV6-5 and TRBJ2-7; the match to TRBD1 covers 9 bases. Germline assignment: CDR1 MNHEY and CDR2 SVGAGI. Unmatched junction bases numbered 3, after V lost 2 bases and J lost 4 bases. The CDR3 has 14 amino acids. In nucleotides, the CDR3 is TGTGCCAGCAGTTACGGACAGGGGCTATACGAGCAGTACTTC. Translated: CASSYGQGLYEQYF.

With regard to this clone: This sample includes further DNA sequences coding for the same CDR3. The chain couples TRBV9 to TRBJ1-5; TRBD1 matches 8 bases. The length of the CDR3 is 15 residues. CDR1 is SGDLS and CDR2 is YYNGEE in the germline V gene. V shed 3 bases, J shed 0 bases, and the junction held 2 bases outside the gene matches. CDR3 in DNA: TGTGCCAGCAGCGCAACAGGGGGTAGCAATCAGCCCCAGCATTTT. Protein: CASSATGGSNQPQHF.

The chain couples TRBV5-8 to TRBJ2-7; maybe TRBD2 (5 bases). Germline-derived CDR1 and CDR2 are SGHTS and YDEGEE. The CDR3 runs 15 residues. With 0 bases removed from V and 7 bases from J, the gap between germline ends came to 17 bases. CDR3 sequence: CASSLGDYTGREQYF. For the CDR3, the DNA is TGTGCCAGCAGCTTGGGAGACTACACCGGCAGGGAGCAGTACTTC.

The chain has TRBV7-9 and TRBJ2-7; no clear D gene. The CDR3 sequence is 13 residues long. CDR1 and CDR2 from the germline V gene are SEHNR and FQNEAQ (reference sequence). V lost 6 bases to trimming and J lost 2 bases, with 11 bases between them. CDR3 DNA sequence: TGTGCCAGCAGGTCAGGACCAACCTACGAGCAGTACTTC. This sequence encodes CASRSGPTYEQYF.

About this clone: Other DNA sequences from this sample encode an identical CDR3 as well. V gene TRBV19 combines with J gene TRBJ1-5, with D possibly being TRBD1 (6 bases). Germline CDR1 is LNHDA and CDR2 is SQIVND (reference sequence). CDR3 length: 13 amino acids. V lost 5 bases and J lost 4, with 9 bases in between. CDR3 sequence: CASSQQGNQPQHF. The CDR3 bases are TGTGCCAGTAGTCAGCAGGGGAATCAGCCCCAGCATTTT.

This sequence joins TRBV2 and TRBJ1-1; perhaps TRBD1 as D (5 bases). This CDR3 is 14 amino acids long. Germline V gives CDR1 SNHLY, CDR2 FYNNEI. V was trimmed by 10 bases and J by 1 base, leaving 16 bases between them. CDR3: CAKNSGVWNTEAFF. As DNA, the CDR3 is TGTGCCAAAAATTCGGGGGTTTGGAACACTGAAGCTTTCTTT.

CDR3 coding DNA: TGTGCTAGTGGTTTGGTACTGGCCCGGGGAAGCACTGAAGCTTTCTTT. Its protein product is CASGLVLARGSTEAFF. This chain uses TRBV12-5 with TRBJ1-1, with D unclear. This CDR3 comprises 16 residues. CDR1 LGHNT and CDR2 FRNRAP come from the germline V gene. The V and J ends lost 0 bases and 4 bases respectively, with 15 bases between them.

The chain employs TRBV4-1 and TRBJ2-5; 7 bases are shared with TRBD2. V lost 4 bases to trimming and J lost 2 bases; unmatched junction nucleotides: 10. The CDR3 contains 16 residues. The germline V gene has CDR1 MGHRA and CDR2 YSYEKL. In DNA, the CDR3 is TGCGCCAGCAGCCCAGCGGGGAGCGGACTTCAAGAGACCCAGTACTTC. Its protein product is CASSPAGSGLQETQYF.

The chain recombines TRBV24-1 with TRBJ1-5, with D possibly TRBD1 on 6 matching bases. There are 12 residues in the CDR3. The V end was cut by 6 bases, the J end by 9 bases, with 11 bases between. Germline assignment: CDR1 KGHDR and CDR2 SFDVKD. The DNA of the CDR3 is TGTGCCACCAGTCCCGGGGGCGGGCCCCAGCATTTT. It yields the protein CATSPGGGPQHF.

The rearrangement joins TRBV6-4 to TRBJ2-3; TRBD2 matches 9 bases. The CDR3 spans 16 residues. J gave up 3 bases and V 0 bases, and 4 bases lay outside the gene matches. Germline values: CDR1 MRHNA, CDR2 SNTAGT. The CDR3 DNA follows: TGTGCCAGCAGTGACTCGGGCGGGAGGGGGACAGATACGCAGTATTTT. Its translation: CASSDSGGRGTDTQYF.

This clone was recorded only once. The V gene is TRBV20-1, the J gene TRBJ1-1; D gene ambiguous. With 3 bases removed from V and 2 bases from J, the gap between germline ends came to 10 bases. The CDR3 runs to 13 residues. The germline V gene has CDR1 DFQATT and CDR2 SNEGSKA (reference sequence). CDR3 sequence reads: CSASAVTNTEAFF. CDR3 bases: TGCAGTGCTAGTGCTGTTACAAACACTGAAGCTTTCTTT.

CDR3 region: CASSSGDRWGQPQHF. The CDR3 nucleotides are TGTGCCAGCAGTTCCGGGGACAGGTGGGGTCAGCCCCAGCATTTT. The chain uses TRBV6-9 and TRBJ1-5; 8 bases are shared with TRBD1. The CDR3 sequence is 15 residues long. V was clipped by 4 bases and J by 6 bases; unmatched bases: 8. Germline V gives CDR1 MNHGY, CDR2 SVAAGI.

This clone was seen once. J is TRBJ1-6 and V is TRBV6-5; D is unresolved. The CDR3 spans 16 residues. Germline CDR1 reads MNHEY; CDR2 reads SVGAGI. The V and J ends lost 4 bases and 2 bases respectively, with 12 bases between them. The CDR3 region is CASSLRDVAYNSPLHF. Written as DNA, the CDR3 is TGTGCCAGCAGTTTGCGGGATGTGGCCTATAATTCACCCCTCCACTTT.

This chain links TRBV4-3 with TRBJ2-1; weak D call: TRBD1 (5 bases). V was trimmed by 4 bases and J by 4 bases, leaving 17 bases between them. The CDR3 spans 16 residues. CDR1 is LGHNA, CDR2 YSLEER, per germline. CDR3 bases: TGCGCCAGCAGCCGTGGGGCAATCTTCCCTTACAATGAGCAGTTCTTC. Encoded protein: CASSRGAIFPYNEQFF.

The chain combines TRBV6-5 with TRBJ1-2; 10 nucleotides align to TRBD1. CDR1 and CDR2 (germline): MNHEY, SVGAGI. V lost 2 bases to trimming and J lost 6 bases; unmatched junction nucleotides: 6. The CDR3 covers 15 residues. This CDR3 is CASSYETGGPNGYTF. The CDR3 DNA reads TGTGCCAGCAGTTACGAGACAGGGGGCCCCAATGGCTACACCTTC.

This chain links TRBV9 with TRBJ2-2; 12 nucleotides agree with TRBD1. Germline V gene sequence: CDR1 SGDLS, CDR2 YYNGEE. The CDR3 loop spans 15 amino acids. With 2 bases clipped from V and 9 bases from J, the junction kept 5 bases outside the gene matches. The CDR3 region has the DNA TGTGCCAGCAGCGTGGGACAGGGGGCTACCAGGGAGCTGTTTTTT. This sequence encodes CASSVGQGATRELFF.

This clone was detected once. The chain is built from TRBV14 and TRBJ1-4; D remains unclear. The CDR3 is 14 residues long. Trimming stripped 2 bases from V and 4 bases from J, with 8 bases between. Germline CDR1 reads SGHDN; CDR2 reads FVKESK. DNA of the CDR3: TGTGCCAGCAGCCAAAGAAGAAGTAATGAAAAACTGTTTTTT. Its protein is CASSQRRSNEKLFF.

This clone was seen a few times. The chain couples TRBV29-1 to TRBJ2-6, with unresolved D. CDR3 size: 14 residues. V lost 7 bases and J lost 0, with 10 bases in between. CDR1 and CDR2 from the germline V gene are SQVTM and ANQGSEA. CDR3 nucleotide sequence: TGCAGCGCCCATATAGGCTCTGGGGCCAACGTCCTGACTTTC. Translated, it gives CSAHIGSGANVLTF.

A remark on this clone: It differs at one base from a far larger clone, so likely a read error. The CDR3 loop reads CASSEPYEQYF. CDR3 sequence (DNA): TGTGCCAGCAGTGAACCCTACGAGCAGTACTTC. V is TRBV2 and J is TRBJ2-7; D call uncertain. The CDR3 is made up of 11 amino acids. The germline V gene encodes CDR1 SNHLY and CDR2 FYNNEI. V lost 2 bases to trimming and J lost 2 bases, with 1 base between them.

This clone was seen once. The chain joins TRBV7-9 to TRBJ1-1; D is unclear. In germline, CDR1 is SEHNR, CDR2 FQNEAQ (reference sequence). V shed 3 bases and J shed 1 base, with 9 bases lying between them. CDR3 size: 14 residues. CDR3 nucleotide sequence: TGTGCCAGCAGCTTTTATGGGCAGAACACTGAAGCTTTCTTT. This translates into CASSFYGQNTEAFF.

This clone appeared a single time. This chain's CDR3 is CASSSRTGRHYGYTF. CDR3 sequence (DNA): TGTGCCAGCAGCTCCAGGACAGGGAGGCACTATGGCTACACCTTC. This rearrangement joins TRBV7-9 to TRBJ1-2, with 8 positions matching TRBD1. Trimming cost V 4 bases and J 3 bases; bases outside gene matches: 7. CDR3 size: 15 residues. The V gene's germline CDR1 is SEHNR and CDR2 FQNEAQ (reference sequence).